This T cell receptor beta chain comes out of a study of radiotherapy plus CTLA-4 blockade in lung cancer. The repertoire was sequenced with immunoSEQ multiplex PCR; TCRdb's copy has only in-frame clones and lacks some. The top ten clones hold roughly a quarter of a sample with fewer than 55,000 clones, roughly 84% of them seen once. V was clipped by 1 base and J by 6 bases, with 6 bases between them. Germline CDR1 and CDR2: SGHAT and FQNNGV. The CDR3 runs 13 residues. The chain is built from TRBV11-2 and TRBJ2-2, with a weak D call TRBD2 (5 bases). The sequence came from a human donor with non-small cell lung cancer whose response to radiotherapy plus ipilimumab could not be evaluated. This sample comprised peripheral blood, obtained from a patient treated with radiotherapy plus ipilimumab. CDR3 coding DNA: TGTGCCAGCAGCTTAGGGGAGTCCGGGGAGCTGTTTTTT. Protein: CASSLGESGELFF.